Listed below are T cell receptor beta chains from one sample, sequenced in a study of blood T cells in healthy people across ages. Using its own MiXCR run on the 5' RACE reads, TCRdb lists one record per CDR3 protein. This repertoire shows 1.5 million to 2 million distinct CDR3 sequences, almost 35% found once; its top ten account for around 10%. What was sequenced was blood. The receptors stem from a woman in her twenties or thirties in good health. The CDR3 runs from the conserved cysteine through the conserved F or W. The order of the fields is clone size, V gene, D gene, J gene, CDR3 length, CDR3 protein, CDR3 DNA. The D gene is left open where the match is weak. Some rows mark clone size as missing; the rest say once, few, many or name a class of expanded clone.

-	TRBV7-2	-	TRBJ2-5	11	CASSSQASQYF	TGTGCCAGCAGCTCACAGGCGTCCCAGTACTTC
-	TRBV18	-	TRBJ2-7	14	CASHWQGGDGEQYF	TGTGCCAGCCACTGGCAGGGTGGGGATGGCGAGCAGTACTTC
-	TRBV20-1	-	TRBJ2-5	14	CSAVRGHPQGTQYF	TGCAGTGCTGTACGGGGGCACCCACAGGGGACCCAGTACTTC
few	TRBV6-5	TRBD1	TRBJ2-7	16	CASSNTGTEPSYEQYF	TGTGCCAGCAGCAACACCGGGACAGAGCCCTCCTACGAGCAGTACTTC
-	TRBV24-1	-	TRBJ2-2	12	CATSEGTGELFF	TGTGCCACCAGTGAAGGCACCGGGGAGCTGTTTTTT
-	TRBV7-9	TRBD1	TRBJ2-6	18	CASSRRDRGSSGANVLTF	TGTGCCAGCAGCAGGCGCGACAGGGGGTCCTCTGGGGCCAACGTCCTGACTTTC
many	TRBV2	TRBD2	TRBJ2-1	15	CASKGASGGAGEQFF	TGTGCCAGCAAAGGGGCTAGCGGGGGGGCCGGGGAGCAGTTCTTC
-	TRBV7-2	-	TRBJ2-3	15	CASSRRNSGERTQYF	TGTGCCAGCAGCCGCCGGAACTCGGGCGAGCGTACGCAGTATTTT
-	TRBV11-2	TRBD2	TRBJ2-5	15	CASSLSGRKQETQYF	TGTGCCAGCAGCTTAAGCGGGAGGAAGCAAGAGACCCAGTACTTC
few	TRBV13	TRBD1	TRBJ2-4	14	CATRQGGAKNIQYF	TGTGCCACCCGACAGGGGGGAGCCAAAAACATTCAGTACTTC
few	TRBV4-1	-	TRBJ2-3	16	CASSLIGFPSTDTQYF	TGCGCCAGCAGCCTAATAGGGTTCCCTAGCACAGATACGCAGTATTTT
-	TRBV7-9	-	TRBJ2-5	14	CASSLSGVMETQYF	TGTGCCAGCAGCTTATCAGGGGTGATGGAGACCCAGTACTTC
-	TRBV5-1	TRBD2	TRBJ2-1	16	CASSPTAGGSYNEQFF	TGCGCCAGCAGCCCGACAGCGGGGGGATCCTACAATGAGCAGTTCTTC
-	TRBV11-3	-	TRBJ2-3	17	CASSFSRGGRYTDTQYF	TGTGCCAGCAGCTTTTCTCGAGGGGGGCGGTACACAGATACGCAGTATTTT
-	TRBV28	-	TRBJ2-7	15	CASRVVGGASYEQYF	TGTGCCAGCAGGGTTGTGGGGGGGGCCTCCTACGAGCAGTACTTC
many	TRBV4-1	-	TRBJ2-7	15	CASSQDDGHSYEQYF	TGCGCCAGCAGCCAAGATGACGGGCACTCCTACGAGCAGTACTTC
-	TRBV20-1	-	TRBJ2-3	14	CSARDTRTADTQYF	TGCAGTGCTAGAGATACTAGAACGGCAGATACGCAGTATTTT
-	TRBV9	-	TRBJ1-2	16	CASSVDTARGGNGYTF	TGTGCCAGCAGCGTAGATACCGCCCGGGGAGGTAATGGCTACACCTTC
many	TRBV21-1	-	TRBJ2-5	13	CASSKGGGETQYF	TGTGCCAGCAGCAAAGGCGGGGGAGAGACCCAGTACTTC
few	TRBV20-1	-	TRBJ2-1	14	CSVLSWSGYNEQFF	TGCAGTGTTCTGAGCTGGAGCGGGTACAATGAGCAGTTCTTC
-	TRBV2	-	TRBJ2-5	14	CASSEEQGRETQYF	TGTGCCAGCAGTGAAGAGCAAGGTAGAGAGACCCAGTACTTC
-	TRBV20-1	-	TRBJ2-6	12	CSAPPGANVLTF	TGCAGTGCTCCTCCCGGGGCCAACGTCCTGACTTTC
-	TRBV30	-	TRBJ1-1	12	CARSVRGYEAFF	TGTGCCCGGAGTGTAAGGGGGTACGAAGCTTTCTTT
few	TRBV11-1	-	TRBJ2-7	16	CASSYLDKRQNYEQYF	TGTGCCAGCAGCTATCTAGATAAGAGACAGAACTACGAGCAGTACTTC
many	TRBV7-6	-	TRBJ2-5	14	CASSFGRRGETQYF	TGTGCCAGCAGCTTTGGTCGGCGCGGGGAGACCCAGTACTTC
-	TRBV27	-	TRBJ2-5	12	CASRGSGYGQYF	TGTGCCAGCAGGGGTAGCGGCTACGGGCAGTACTTC
few	TRBV10-2	-	TRBJ2-3	11	CASLVGDTQYF	TGCGCCAGCCTCGTAGGGGATACGCAGTATTTT
few	TRBV6-1	TRBD2	TRBJ2-3	16	CASSERKGGITDTQYF	TGTGCCAGCAGTGAACGCAAGGGAGGGATCACAGATACGCAGTATTTT
few	TRBV28	TRBD1	TRBJ1-6	17	CASTLEKHGTGGRALHF	TGTGCCAGCACCTTAGAAAAGCACGGGACAGGGGGTAGGGCCCTCCACTTT
few	TRBV27	TRBD2	TRBJ2-3	17	CASSFFLAGGPGDTQYF	TGTGCCAGCAGTTTTTTTTTAGCGGGAGGGCCAGGAGATACGCAGTATTTT
-	TRBV10-3	-	TRBJ2-5	13	CAIRVLASYERYF	TGTGCCATCAGGGTCCTCGCTTCCTACGAGCGGTACTTC
-	TRBV10-3	-	TRBJ2-2	14	CAISGLADTGGLFF	TGTGCCATCAGTGGATTAGCGGACACCGGGGGGCTGTTTTTT
-	TRBV7-3	TRBD1	TRBJ2-3	16	CASIQLDRGRVDTQYF	TGTGCCAGCATCCAATTGGACAGGGGGCGAGTAGATACGCAGTATTTT
-	TRBV12-3/TRBV12-4	-	TRBJ2-1	13	CASSPPGAWEQFF	TGTGCCAGCAGTCCCCCGGGGGCTTGGGAGCAGTTCTTC
few	TRBV20-1	TRBD1	TRBJ2-7	15	CSARPMGRGLHEQYF	TGCAGTGCTAGGCCCATGGGCAGGGGGCTCCACGAGCAGTACTTC
-	TRBV18	-	TRBJ1-5	14	CASSPGWGSQPQHF	TGTGCCAGCTCCCCGGGATGGGGGTCTCAGCCCCAGCATTTT
few	TRBV4-1	TRBD1	TRBJ2-5	16	CASSQDRTGRSETQYF	TGCGCCAGCAGCCAAGATAGGACAGGGCGGTCAGAGACCCAGTACTTC
once	TRBV5-5	-	TRBJ2-5	12	CASSLNVREQYF	TGTGCCAGCAGCTTGAACGTGAGGGAGCAGTACTTC
many	TRBV7-9	TRBD1	TRBJ2-7	14	CASNDRDSSYEQYF	TGTGCCAGCAACGACCGGGACAGCTCCTACGAGCAGTACTTC
few	TRBV9	-	TRBJ1-1	15	CASSVVRGMITEAFF	TGTGCCAGCAGCGTAGTACGGGGGATGATCACTGAAGCTTTCTTT
-	TRBV6-1	-	TRBJ1-2	14	CAGSASRANYGYTF	TGTGCCGGCAGTGCGTCCAGGGCTAACTATGGCTACACCTTC
-	TRBV24-1	-	TRBJ1-2	13	CATSDFLGRGYTF	TGTGCCACCAGTGATTTCCTGGGGAGAGGCTACACCTTC
many	TRBV20-1	-	TRBJ2-5	13	CSARDSRRETQYF	TGCAGTGCTAGGGATAGCAGAAGGGAGACCCAGTACTTC
-	TRBV4-1	TRBD1	TRBJ2-1	16	CASSQNQGAAYNEQFF	TGCGCCAGCAGCCAAAATCAGGGGGCCGCCTACAATGAGCAGTTCTTC
-	TRBV27	-	TRBJ2-7	15	CVSSSIPRAWDEQYF	TGTGTCAGCAGTTCTATCCCCCGGGCGTGGGACGAGCAGTACTTC
-	TRBV6-1	-	TRBJ1-5	15	CASSATGFSNQPQHF	TGTGCCAGCAGTGCAACAGGTTTTAGCAATCAGCCCCAGCATTTT
-	TRBV7-8	TRBD2	TRBJ2-3	17	CASSRGTSGALGDTQYF	TGTGCCAGCAGCCGCGGGACTAGCGGGGCCCTAGGGGATACGCAGTATTTT
few	TRBV7-6	-	TRBJ2-5	16	CASSLGGGRPQETQYF	TGTGCCAGCAGCCTTGGTGGGGGGAGACCCCAAGAGACCCAGTACTTC
-	TRBV20-1	TRBD2	TRBJ2-7	14	CSAKGTRVYNEQYF	TGCAGTGCTAAAGGGACTAGGGTATACAACGAGCAGTACTTC
few	TRBV9	-	TRBJ1-1	14	CASSAGGSNTEAFF	TGTGCCAGCAGCGCGGGGGGATCGAACACTGAAGCTTTCTTT
-	TRBV5-1	-	TRBJ2-3	14	CASSLLKSTDTQYF	TGCGCCAGCAGCTTGCTGAAGAGCACAGATACGCAGTATTTT